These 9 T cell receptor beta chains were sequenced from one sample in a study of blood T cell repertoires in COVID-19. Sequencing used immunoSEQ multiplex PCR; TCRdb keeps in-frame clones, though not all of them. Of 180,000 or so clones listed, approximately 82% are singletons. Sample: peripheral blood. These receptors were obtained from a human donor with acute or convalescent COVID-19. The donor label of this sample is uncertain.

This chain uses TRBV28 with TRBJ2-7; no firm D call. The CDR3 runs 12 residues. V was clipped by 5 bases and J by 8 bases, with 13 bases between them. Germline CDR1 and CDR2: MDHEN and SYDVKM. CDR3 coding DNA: TGTGCCAGCAGTCCCCCTACCGTTAAGCAGTACTTC. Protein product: CASSPPTVKQYF.

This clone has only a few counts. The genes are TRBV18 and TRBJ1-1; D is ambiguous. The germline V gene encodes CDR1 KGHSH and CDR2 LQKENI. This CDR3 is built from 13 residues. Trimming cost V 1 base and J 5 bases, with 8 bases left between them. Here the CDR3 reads CASSPLSETEAFF. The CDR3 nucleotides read TGTGCCAGCTCACCACTATCTGAGACTGAAGCTTTCTTT.

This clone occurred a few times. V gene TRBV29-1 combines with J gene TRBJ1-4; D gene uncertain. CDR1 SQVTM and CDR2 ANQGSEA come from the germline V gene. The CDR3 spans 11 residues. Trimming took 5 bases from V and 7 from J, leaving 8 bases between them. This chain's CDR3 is CSVLQVEKLFF. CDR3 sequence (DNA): TGCAGCGTTCTTCAGGTTGAAAAACTGTTTTTT. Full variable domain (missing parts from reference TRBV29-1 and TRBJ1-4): SAVISQKPSRDICQRGTSLTIQCQVDSQVTMMFWYRQQPGQSLTLIATANQGSEATYESGFVIDKFPISRPNLTFSTLTVSNMSPEDSSIYLCSVLQVEKLFFGSGTQLSVL.

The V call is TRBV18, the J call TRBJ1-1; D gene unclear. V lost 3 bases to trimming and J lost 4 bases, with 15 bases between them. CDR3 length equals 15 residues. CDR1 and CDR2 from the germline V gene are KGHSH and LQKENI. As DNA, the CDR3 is TGTGCCAGCTCACCGAACCAGGATCCCCGCACTGAAGCTTTCTTT. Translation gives CASSPNQDPRTEAFF.

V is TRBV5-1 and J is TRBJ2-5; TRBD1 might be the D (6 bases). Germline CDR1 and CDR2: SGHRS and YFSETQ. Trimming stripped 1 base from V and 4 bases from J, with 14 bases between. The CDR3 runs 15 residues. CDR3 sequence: CASSLQGSRAETQYF. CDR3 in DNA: TGCGCCAGCAGCTTGCAGGGGAGCAGGGCAGAGACCCAGTACTTC.

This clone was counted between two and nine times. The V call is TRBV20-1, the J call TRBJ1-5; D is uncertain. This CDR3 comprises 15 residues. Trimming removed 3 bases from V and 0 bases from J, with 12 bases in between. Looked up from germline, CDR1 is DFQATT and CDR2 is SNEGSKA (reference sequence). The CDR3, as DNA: TGCAGTGCTAGTAGGGAAGACTATAGCAATCAGCCCCAGCATTTT. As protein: CSASREDYSNQPQHF.

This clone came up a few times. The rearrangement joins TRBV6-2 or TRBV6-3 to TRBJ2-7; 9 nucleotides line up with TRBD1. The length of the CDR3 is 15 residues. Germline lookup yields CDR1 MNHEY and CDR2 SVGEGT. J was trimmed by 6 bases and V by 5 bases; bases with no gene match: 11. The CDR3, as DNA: TGTGCCAGCAGTAAACCCTGGACAGGGGAGGGCGAGCAGTACTTC. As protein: CASSKPWTGEGEQYF.

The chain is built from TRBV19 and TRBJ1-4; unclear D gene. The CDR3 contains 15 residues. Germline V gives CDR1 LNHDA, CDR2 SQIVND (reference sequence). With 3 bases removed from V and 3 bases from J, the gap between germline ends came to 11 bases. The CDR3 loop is CASSMEGAANEKLFF. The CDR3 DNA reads TGTGCCAGTAGTATGGAGGGAGCGGCTAATGAAAAACTGTTTTTT.

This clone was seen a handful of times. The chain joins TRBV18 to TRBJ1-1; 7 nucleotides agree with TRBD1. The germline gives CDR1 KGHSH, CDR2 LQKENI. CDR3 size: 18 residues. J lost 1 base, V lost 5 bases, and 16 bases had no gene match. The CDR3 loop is CASSGVGTVQISNTEAFF. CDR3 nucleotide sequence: TGTGCCAGCTCAGGGGTAGGGACAGTTCAAATTTCGAACACTGAAGCTTTCTTT.